Below are 27 T cell receptor beta chains sequenced from a single sample in a study of vaccination and CD4 T cells after COVID-19. The time point: late sampling 161 to 241 days after vaccination in a few convalescent patients. From the PCR reads, TCRdb called clonotypes with MiXCR, one entry per CDR3 protein. The sample comprises tens of thousands of distinct CDR3 sequences, 49% of which are singletons, and 5.5% to 7% rests with the top ten. Here the sequenced sample was CD4+ T cells from blood, taken about 7 months after SARS-CoV-2 vaccination. The receptors were gathered from a human donor who had recovered from COVID-19.

The J gene is TRBJ1-2, the V gene TRBV7-2; D perhaps matches TRBD1 (5 bases). The CDR3 consists of 14 residues. V was cut by 5 bases and J by 4 bases, with 14 bases left in between. The V gene's germline CDR1 is SGHTA and CDR2 FQGNSA. Here the CDR3 reads CASSPGADSYGYTF. The CDR3 DNA follows: TGTGCCAGCAGCCCTGGGGCCGACTCCTATGGCTACACCTTC. The whole variable domain, filled in from reference TRBV7-2 and TRBJ1-2, reads GAGVSQSPSNKVTEKGKDVELRCDPISGHTALYWYRQSLGQGLEFLIYFQGNSAPDKSGLPSDRFSAERTGGSVSTLTIQRTQQEDSAVYLCASSPGADSYGYTFGSGTRLTVV.

This clonotype is medium-sized. The chain has TRBV7-2 and TRBJ1-3; the D gene is possibly TRBD1 (6 bases). Trimming removed 5 bases at V and 0 bases at J, with 8 bases between. This CDR3 is 14 amino acids long. The germline gives CDR1 SGHTA, CDR2 FQGNSA. The CDR3 loop is CASSEGGSGNTIYF. The CDR3 DNA reads TGTGCCAGCAGCGAGGGGGGCTCTGGAAACACCATATATTTT.

This clonotype was found a few times. This rearrangement joins TRBV24-1 to TRBJ2-2; D is ambiguous. This CDR3 region has 14 residues. The germline gives CDR1 KGHDR, CDR2 SFDVKD. V shed 5 bases and J shed 1 base, with 7 bases lying between them. The CDR3 DNA reads as TGTGCCACCAGTGCCCGGGTGAACACCGGGGAGCTGTTTTTT. Translating gives CATSARVNTGELFF.

The chain carries TRBV12-3 or TRBV12-4 and TRBJ1-2; possible D gene TRBD1, 6 bases. The V and J ends lost 0 bases and 2 bases respectively, with 13 bases between them. CDR3 length equals 16 residues. CDR3 bases: TGTGCCAGCAGTTTAGCTGGACAGCGAACGAACTATGGCTACACCTTC. It specifies CASSLAGQRTNYGYTF.

In this sample, this clonotype turned up once. The rearrangement links TRBV7-9 to TRBJ2-7, with 8 nucleotides matching TRBD1. The CDR3 extends over 15 amino acids. The V segment lost 5 bases and the J segment 3 bases; nucleotides outside the gene matches: 9. The V gene's germline CDR1 is SEHNR and CDR2 FQNEAQ (reference sequence). This CDR3 reads CASSGGQGDFYEQYF. The CDR3 nucleotides read TGTGCCAGCAGCGGTGGACAGGGTGATTTCTACGAGCAGTACTTC.

This clonotype was detected only a few times. J is TRBJ2-5 and V is TRBV20-1, with D perhaps TRBD1 or TRBD2 (6 bases each). Trimming cost V 5 bases and J 1 base, with 17 bases left between them. This CDR3 is 15 amino acids long. Looked up from germline, CDR1 is DFQATT and CDR2 is SNEGSKA (reference sequence). CDR3 loop: CSAPGAQGFQETQYF. CDR3 DNA sequence: TGCAGTGCTCCGGGGGCCCAGGGCTTCCAAGAGACCCAGTACTTC.

The chain recombines TRBV20-1 with TRBJ2-5; D is unresolved. Germline loops: CDR1 DFQATT, CDR2 SNEGSKA (reference sequence). The CDR3 totals 10 residues. Trimming cost V 3 bases and J 5 bases, with 4 bases left between them. CDR3 in DNA: TGCAGTGCTAGCTTGGAGACCCAGTACTTC. It yields the protein CSASLETQYF.

In its sample, this clonotype was seen once. V usage is TRBV6-2 or TRBV6-3 and J usage is TRBJ2-3; D possibly corresponds to TRBD2 (7 bases). CDR1 is MNHEY, CDR2 SVGEGT, per germline. The V and J ends lost 7 bases and 4 bases respectively, with 21 bases between them. The CDR3 covers 16 residues. The CDR3 loop reads CASTIGGRAFPDTQYF. The CDR3 coding sequence is TGTGCCAGCACTATAGGGGGGAGGGCTTTCCCAGATACGCAGTATTTT.

J is TRBJ1-2 and V is TRBV6-5; D is perhaps TRBD1 (6 bases). CDR1 MNHEY and CDR2 SVGAGI come from the germline V gene. V was pared by 2 bases and J by 0 bases, with 10 bases between. CDR3 length: 15 amino acids. Here the CDR3 reads CASSYGQKANYGYTF. The DNA for the CDR3 is TGTGCCAGCAGTTACGGACAGAAAGCTAACTATGGCTACACCTTC.

V and J are TRBV10-3 and TRBJ1-1; 8 positions match TRBD1. Germline lookup yields CDR1 ENHRY and CDR2 SYGVKD. The junction had 14 bases not matched to a gene; V was cut back by 10 bases and J by 4 bases. The CDR3 is 15 residues long. CDR3 sequence reads: CATHGQGNVGTEAFF. CDR3 DNA sequence: TGTGCCACCCACGGACAGGGCAATGTGGGCACTGAAGCTTTCTTT.

The chain uses TRBV6-2 or TRBV6-3 and TRBJ2-3; D ambiguous. The V gene lost 6 bases and the J gene lost 0 bases, with 16 bases spanning the gap. CDR1 is MNHEY and CDR2 is SVGEGT in the germline V gene. This CDR3 contains 16 residues. The CDR3 loop reads CASRGRTRTSTDTQYF. In DNA, the CDR3 is TGTGCCAGCAGAGGCCGGACCAGAACTAGCACAGATACGCAGTATTTT.

This clonotype showed up just once. The CDR3 reads CASSEQAGEAYEQYF. CDR3 coding DNA: TGTGCCAGCAGTGAACAAGCGGGGGAGGCCTACGAGCAGTACTTC. The V and J genes are TRBV6-1 and TRBJ2-7; the match to TRBD2 covers 8 bases. Germline V CDR1 and CDR2: MNHNS, SASEGT. V shed 2 bases and J 2 bases; nucleotides not matched to a gene: 5. CDR3 size: 15 residues.

The CDR3 DNA follows: TGTGCCAGCAGCCACGCCGCTAGCGGGAGGGAGGAACCCTACGAGCAGTACTTC. Translated, it gives CASSHAASGREEPYEQYF. The chain recombines TRBV27 with TRBJ2-7, with TRBD2 identical over 12 bases. With V trimmed by 6 bases and J by 2 bases, 14 bases remained unmatched. Germline V gene lookup returns CDR1 MNHEY and CDR2 SMNVEV (reference sequence). The CDR3 is 18 amino acids.

This chain joins TRBV28 and TRBJ1-1; maybe TRBD1 (5 bases). The germline CDR1 and CDR2 sequences are MDHEN and SYDVKM. This CDR3 contains 12 residues. V was cut by 6 bases and J by 6 bases, with 11 bases left in between. Here the CDR3 DNA reads TGTGCCAGCAGCATGGGGGGGGCTGAAGCTTTCTTT. Its translation: CASSMGGAEAFF.

This clonotype appeared a few times. This rearrangement joins TRBV19 to TRBJ2-3, with D perhaps matching TRBD1 or TRBD2 (5 bases each). Looked up from germline, CDR1 is LNHDA and CDR2 is SQIVND (reference sequence). CDR3 length: 11 amino acids. Trimming shortened V by 7 bases and J by 5 bases, and 7 bases separated the two germline ends. The CDR3 DNA follows: TGTGCCAGTACGAGGGGAGATACGCAGTATTTT. Translated, it gives CASTRGDTQYF.

This clonotype was picked up a small number of times. The V call is TRBV7-9, the J call TRBJ2-2; D gene uncertain. The CDR3 has 12 residues. The V gene lost 5 bases and the J gene lost 13 bases, with 14 bases spanning the gap. Germline values: CDR1 SEHNR, CDR2 FQNEAQ (reference sequence). This chain's CDR3 is CASSGAPRRLFF. CDR3 in DNA: TGTGCCAGCAGCGGCGCCCCGAGACGGCTGTTTTTT.

The chain carries TRBV4-3 and TRBJ2-2; 11 nucleotides agree with TRBD2. Losses at the gene ends were 0 bases for V and 7 bases for J; bases not matched to a gene: 10. The CDR3 consists of 18 residues. CDR1 is LGHNA and CDR2 is YSLEER in the germline V gene. CDR3 protein: CASSQESTSGRVGGELFF. The CDR3 DNA reads as TGCGCCAGCAGCCAAGAAAGCACTAGCGGGAGAGTAGGCGGGGAGCTGTTTTTT.

This clonotype was seen a few times. This chain links TRBV28 with TRBJ2-3; 11 bases fit TRBD2. Germline CDR1 is MDHEN and CDR2 is SYDVKM. With V trimmed by 5 bases and J by 3 bases, 10 bases remained unmatched. CDR3 length equals 17 residues. CDR3 coding DNA: TGTGCCAGCAGTGGACAGTCCGGGACTAGCGGTACAGATACGCAGTATTTT. Encoded protein: CASSGQSGTSGTDTQYF.

The V call is TRBV6-1, the J call TRBJ1-1; D call uncertain. The CDR3 has 13 residues. Trimming shortened V by 5 bases and J by 0 bases, and 7 bases separated the two germline ends. Germline CDR1 and CDR2: MNHNS and SASEGT. CDR3 bases: TGTGCCAGCAGTCAAACTTTGAACACTGAAGCTTTCTTT. As protein: CASSQTLNTEAFF.

The chain uses TRBV28 and TRBJ1-2; TRBD1 matches 8 bases. The CDR3 length is 12 residues. Germline V gene data show CDR1 as MDHEN and CDR2 as SYDVKM. V lost 7 bases, J lost 6 bases, and 4 bases stayed unmatched. The CDR3 DNA sequence: TGTGCCAGCACCTCAGGGGGCGATGGCTACACCTTC. Its protein is CASTSGGDGYTF.

The gene calls are TRBV7-9 and TRBJ2-7; D not certain. This CDR3 region has 12 residues. CDR1 is SEHNR and CDR2 is FQNEAQ in the germline V gene (reference sequence). Trimming shortened V by 1 base and J by 3 bases, and 4 bases separated the two germline ends. The CDR3 sequence: CASSLGDYEQYF. Here the CDR3 DNA reads TGTGCCAGCAGCTTAGGCGACTACGAGCAGTACTTC. Supplemented by reference TRBV7-9 and TRBJ2-7, the full variable domain reads DTGVSQNPRHKITKRGQNVTFRCDPISEHNRLYWYRQTLGQGPEFLTYFQNEAQLEKSRLLSDRFSAERPKGSFSTLEIQRTEQGDSAMYLCASSLGDYEQYFGPGTRLTVT.

This sequence joins TRBV12-5 and TRBJ1-5, with 10 nucleotides matching TRBD1. Germline lookup yields CDR1 LGHNT and CDR2 FRNRAP. The CDR3 runs to 14 residues. V lost 6 bases and J lost 4; bases outside the gene matches: 3. The CDR3 region is CASGPDRGNQPQHF. The CDR3 DNA follows: TGTGCTAGTGGGCCGGACAGGGGGAATCAGCCCCAGCATTTT.

The chain joins TRBV10-2 to TRBJ2-7; D is possibly TRBD2 (5 bases). CDR1 WSHSY and CDR2 SAAADI come from the germline V gene. V dropped 4 bases and J dropped 5 bases, with 6 bases sitting between them. The CDR3 runs to 11 residues. CDR3 amino acids: CASSVSDEQYF. In nucleotides, the CDR3 is TGCGCCAGCAGTGTTAGCGACGAGCAGTACTTC.

The gene calls are TRBV4-3 and TRBJ1-2; no firm D call. The V and J ends lost 4 bases and 4 bases respectively, with 13 bases between them. Germline-derived CDR1 and CDR2 are LGHNA and YSLEER. The CDR3 loop spans 14 amino acids. The CDR3 DNA sequence: TGCGCCAGCAGCCCGTACGGAGGGAGCTATGGCTACACCTTC. This gives the protein CASSPYGGSYGYTF.

This clonotype was picked up a small number of times. V and J are TRBV11-2 and TRBJ2-1; TRBD2 aligns across 9 bases. Germline V gene data show CDR1 as SGHAT and CDR2 as FQNNGV. There are 14 residues in the CDR3. The J segment lost 7 bases and the V segment lost 5 bases, leaving 6 bases of the junction unmatched. The CDR3 region is CASSRVAGVNEQFF. The DNA of the CDR3 is TGTGCCAGCAGCCGGGTAGCGGGAGTTAATGAGCAGTTCTTC.

This clonotype has more than one count but fewer than ten. This rearrangement joins TRBV28 to TRBJ1-5, with 9 bases fitting TRBD1. V was pared by 5 bases and J by 4 bases, with 9 bases of the junction left unmatched. Germline V gives CDR1 MDHEN, CDR2 SYDVKM. This CDR3 has 16 amino acids. The CDR3 coding sequence is TGTGCCAGCAGTCCCTATGGACAGGGGCTTAATCAGCCCCAGCATTTT. Its protein is CASSPYGQGLNQPQHF.

V and J are TRBV7-2 and TRBJ2-3; D is ambiguous. Germline loops: CDR1 SGHTA, CDR2 FQGNSA. This CDR3 contains 16 residues. V gave up 5 bases and J gave up 0 bases, with 15 bases separating them. DNA for the CDR3: TGTGCCAGCAGCCCAAAGGAGACATCTAGCACAGATACGCAGTATTTT. It encodes CASSPKETSSTDTQYF.